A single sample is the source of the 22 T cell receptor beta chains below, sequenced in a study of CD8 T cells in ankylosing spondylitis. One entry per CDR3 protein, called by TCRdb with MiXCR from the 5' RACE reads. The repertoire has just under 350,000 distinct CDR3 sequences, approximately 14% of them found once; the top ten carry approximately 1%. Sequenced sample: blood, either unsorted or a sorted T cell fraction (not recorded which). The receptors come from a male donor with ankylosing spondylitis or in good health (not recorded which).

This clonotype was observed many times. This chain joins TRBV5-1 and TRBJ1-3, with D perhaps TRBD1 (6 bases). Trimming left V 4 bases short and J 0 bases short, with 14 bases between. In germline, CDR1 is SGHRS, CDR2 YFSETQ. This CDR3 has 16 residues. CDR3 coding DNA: TGCGCCAGCAGCACCGGACAGCCGAGCTCTGGAAACACCATATATTTT. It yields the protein CASSTGQPSSGNTIYF.

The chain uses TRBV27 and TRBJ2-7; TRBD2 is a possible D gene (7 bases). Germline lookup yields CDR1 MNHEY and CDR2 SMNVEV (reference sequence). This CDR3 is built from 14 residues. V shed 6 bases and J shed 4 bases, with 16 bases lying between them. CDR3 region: CASRGAGGRYEQYF. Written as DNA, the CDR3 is TGTGCCAGCAGAGGGGCCGGGGGGCGGTACGAGCAGTACTTC.

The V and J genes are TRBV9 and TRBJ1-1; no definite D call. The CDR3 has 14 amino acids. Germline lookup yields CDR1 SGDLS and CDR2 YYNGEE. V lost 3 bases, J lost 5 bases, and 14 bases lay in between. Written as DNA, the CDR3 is TGTGCCAGCAGCGCCGTCGGGGTAGGGACTGAAGCTTTCTTT. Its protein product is CASSAVGVGTEAFF.

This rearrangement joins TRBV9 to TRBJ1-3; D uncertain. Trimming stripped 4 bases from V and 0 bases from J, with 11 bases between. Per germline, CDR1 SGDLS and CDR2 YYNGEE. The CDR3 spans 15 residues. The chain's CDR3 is CASSRTPTSGNTIYF. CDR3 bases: TGTGCCAGCAGCCGGACCCCAACCTCTGGAAACACCATATATTTT. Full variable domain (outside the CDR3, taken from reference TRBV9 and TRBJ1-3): DSGVTQTPKHLITATGQRVTLRCSPRSGDLSVYWYQQSLDQGLQFLIQYYNGEERAKGNILERFSAQQFPDLHSELNLSSLELGDSALYFCASSRTPTSGNTIYFGEGSWLTVV.

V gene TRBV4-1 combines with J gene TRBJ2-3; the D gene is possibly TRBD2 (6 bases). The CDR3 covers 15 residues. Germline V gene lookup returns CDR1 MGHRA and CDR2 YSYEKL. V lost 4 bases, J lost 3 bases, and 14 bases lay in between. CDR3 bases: TGCGCCAGCAGCCCGGGACCCCGGGGGACAGATACGCAGTATTTT. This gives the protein CASSPGPRGTDTQYF.

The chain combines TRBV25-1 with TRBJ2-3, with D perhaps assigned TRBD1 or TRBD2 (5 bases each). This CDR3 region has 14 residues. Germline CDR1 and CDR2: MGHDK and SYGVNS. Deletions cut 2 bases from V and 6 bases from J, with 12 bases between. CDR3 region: CASSEVREGDTQYF. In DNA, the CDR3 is TGTGCCAGCAGTGAAGTCCGCGAGGGGGATACGCAGTATTTT.

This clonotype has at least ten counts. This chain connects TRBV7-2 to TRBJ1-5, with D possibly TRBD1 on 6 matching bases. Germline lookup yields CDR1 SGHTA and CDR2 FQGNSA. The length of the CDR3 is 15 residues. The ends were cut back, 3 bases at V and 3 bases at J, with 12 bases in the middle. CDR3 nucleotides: TGTGCCAGCAGCTTCGTACGGGGGCCCAATCAGCCCCAGCATTTT. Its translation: CASSFVRGPNQPQHF.

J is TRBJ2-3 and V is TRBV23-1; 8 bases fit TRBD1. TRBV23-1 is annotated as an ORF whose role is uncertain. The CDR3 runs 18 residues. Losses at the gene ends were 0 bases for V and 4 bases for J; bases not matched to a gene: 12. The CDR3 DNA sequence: TGCGCCAGCAGTCAATCCTCTCCAAGGACAGGGCATCCAGATACGCAGTATTTT. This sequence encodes CASSQSSPRTGHPDTQYF.

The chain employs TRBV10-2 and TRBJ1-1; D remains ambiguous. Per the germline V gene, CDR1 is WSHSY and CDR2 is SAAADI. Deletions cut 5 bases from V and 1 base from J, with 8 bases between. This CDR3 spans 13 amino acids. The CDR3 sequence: CASSMGRNTEAFF. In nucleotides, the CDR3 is TGCGCCAGCAGTATGGGGAGGAACACTGAAGCTTTCTTT.

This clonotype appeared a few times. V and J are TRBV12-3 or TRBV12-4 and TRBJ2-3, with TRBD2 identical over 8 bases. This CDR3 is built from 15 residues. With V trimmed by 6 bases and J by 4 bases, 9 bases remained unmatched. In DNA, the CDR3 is TGTGCCAGCAGACAAACGGGAGGGTCGGCAGATACGCAGTATTTT. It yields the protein CASRQTGGSADTQYF.

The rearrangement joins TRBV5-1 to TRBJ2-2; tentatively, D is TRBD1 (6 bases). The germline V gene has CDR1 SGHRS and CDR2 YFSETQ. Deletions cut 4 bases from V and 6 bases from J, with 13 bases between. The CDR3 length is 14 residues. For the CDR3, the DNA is TGCGCCAGCAGCCCCGGACAGACCGCCGGGGAGCTGTTTTTT. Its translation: CASSPGQTAGELFF.

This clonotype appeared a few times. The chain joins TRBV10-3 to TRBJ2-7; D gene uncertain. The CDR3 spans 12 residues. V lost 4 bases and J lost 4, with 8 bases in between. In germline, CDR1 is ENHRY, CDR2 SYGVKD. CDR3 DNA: TGTGCCATCAGTGCAGCTATGTACGAGCAGTACTTC. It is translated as CAISAAMYEQYF.

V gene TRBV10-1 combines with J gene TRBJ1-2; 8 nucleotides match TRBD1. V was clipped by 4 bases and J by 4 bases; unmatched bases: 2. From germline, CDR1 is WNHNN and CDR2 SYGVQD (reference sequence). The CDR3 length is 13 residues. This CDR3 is CASSAGQAYGYTF. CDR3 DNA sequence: TGCGCCAGCAGTGCGGGACAGGCCTATGGCTACACCTTC.

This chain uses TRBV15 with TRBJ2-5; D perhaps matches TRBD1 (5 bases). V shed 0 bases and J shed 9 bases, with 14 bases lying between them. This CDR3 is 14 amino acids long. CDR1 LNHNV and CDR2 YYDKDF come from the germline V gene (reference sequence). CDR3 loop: CATSRDLTGEAQYF. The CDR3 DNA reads TGTGCCACCAGCAGAGATCTTACAGGCGAGGCCCAGTACTTC. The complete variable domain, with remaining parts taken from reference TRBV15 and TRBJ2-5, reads DAMVIQNPRYQVTQFGKPVTLSCSQTLNHNVMYWYQQKSSQAPKLLFHYYDKDFNNEADTPDNFQSRRPNTSFCFLDIRSPGLGDTAMYLCATSRDLTGEAQYFGPGTRLLVL.

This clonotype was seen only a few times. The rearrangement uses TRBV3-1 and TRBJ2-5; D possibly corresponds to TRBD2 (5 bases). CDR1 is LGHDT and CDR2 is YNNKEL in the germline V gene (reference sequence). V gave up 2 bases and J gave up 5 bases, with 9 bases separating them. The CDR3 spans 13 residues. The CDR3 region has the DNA TGTGCCAGCAGCCAAAACGAGGGCGAGACCCAGTACTTC. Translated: CASSQNEGETQYF.

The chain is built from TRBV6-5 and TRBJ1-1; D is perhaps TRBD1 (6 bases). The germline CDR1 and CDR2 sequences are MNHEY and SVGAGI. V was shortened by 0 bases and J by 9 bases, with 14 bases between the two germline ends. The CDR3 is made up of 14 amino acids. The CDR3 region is CASSYSRGGYKAFF. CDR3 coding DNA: TGTGCCAGCAGTTACTCGAGGGGGGGATACAAAGCTTTCTTT.

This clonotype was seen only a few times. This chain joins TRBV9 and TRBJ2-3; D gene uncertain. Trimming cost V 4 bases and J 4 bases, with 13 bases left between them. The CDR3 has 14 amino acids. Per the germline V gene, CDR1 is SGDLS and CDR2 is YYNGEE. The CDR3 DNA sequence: TGTGCCAGCAGCTCAGGCACTGCAGCAGATACGCAGTATTTT. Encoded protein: CASSSGTAADTQYF.

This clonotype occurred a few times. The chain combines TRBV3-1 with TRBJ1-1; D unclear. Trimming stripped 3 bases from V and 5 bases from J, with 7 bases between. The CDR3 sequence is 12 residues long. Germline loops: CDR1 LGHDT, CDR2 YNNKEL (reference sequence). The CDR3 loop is CASSHSMTEAFF. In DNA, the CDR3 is TGTGCCAGCAGCCACTCGATGACTGAAGCTTTCTTT.

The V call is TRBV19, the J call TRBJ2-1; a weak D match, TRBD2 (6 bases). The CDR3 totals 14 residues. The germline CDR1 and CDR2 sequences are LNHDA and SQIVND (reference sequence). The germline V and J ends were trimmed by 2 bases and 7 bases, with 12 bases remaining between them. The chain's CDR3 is CASSISGRLNEQFF. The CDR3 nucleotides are TGTGCCAGTAGTATAAGTGGGAGGCTAAATGAGCAGTTCTTC.

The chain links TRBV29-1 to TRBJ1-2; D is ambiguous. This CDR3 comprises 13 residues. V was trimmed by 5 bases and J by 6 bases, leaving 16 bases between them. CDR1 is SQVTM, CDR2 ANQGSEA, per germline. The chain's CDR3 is CSVLSSGMDGYTF. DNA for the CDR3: TGCAGCGTTCTGAGTTCGGGGATGGATGGCTACACCTTC.

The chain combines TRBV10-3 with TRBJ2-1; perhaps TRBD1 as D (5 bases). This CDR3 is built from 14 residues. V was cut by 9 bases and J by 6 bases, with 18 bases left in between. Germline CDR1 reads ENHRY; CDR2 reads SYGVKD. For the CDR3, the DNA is TGTGCCATGGCCCTCCAGGGAACTCGCAATGAGCAGTTCTTC. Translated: CAMALQGTRNEQFF.

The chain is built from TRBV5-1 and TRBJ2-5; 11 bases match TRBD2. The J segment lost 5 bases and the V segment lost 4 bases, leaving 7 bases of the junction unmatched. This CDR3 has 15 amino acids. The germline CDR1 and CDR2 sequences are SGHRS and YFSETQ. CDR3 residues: CASSLGLAGHETQYF. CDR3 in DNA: TGCGCCAGCAGCCTAGGACTAGCGGGTCACGAGACCCAGTACTTC.